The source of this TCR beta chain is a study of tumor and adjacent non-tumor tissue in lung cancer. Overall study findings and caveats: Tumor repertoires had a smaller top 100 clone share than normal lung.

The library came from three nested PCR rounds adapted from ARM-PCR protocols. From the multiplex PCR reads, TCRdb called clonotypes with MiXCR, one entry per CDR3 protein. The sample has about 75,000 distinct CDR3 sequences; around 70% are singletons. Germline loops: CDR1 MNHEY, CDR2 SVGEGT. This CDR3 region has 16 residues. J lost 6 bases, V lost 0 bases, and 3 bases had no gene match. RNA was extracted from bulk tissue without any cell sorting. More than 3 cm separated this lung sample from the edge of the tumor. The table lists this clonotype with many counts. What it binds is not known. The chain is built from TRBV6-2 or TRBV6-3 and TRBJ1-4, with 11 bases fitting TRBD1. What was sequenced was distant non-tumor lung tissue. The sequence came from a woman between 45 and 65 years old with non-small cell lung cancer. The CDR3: CASSYSPGQGDEKLFF. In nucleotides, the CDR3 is TGTGCCAGCAGTTACTCGCCGGGACAGGGGGATGAAAAACTGTTTTTT.